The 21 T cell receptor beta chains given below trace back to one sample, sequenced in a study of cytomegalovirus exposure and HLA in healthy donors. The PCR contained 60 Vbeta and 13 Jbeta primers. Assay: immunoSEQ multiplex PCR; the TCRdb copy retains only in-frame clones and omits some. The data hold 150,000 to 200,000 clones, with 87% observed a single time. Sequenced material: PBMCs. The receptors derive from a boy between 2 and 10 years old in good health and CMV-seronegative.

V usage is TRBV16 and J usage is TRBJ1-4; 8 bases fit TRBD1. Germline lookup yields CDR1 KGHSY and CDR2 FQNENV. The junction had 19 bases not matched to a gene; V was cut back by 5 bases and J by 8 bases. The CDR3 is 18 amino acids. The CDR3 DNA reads TGTGCCAGCAGCAACCCACGAAATACGACAGGGGCAAAAGAAAAACTGTTTTTT. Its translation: CASSNPRNTTGAKEKLFF.

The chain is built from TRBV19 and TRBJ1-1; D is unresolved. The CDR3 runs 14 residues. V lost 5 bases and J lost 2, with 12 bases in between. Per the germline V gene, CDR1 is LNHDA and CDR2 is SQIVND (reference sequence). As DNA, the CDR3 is TGTGCCAGTAGTCCCCCGGGTCTAAACACTGAAGCTTTCTTT. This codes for CASSPPGLNTEAFF.

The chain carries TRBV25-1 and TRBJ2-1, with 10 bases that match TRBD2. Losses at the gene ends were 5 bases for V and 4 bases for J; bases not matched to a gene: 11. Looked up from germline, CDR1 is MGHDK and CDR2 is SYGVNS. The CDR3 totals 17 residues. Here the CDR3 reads CASSSAKPGLAYNEQFF. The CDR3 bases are TGTGCCAGCAGTTCCGCAAAGCCGGGACTAGCGTACAATGAGCAGTTCTTC.

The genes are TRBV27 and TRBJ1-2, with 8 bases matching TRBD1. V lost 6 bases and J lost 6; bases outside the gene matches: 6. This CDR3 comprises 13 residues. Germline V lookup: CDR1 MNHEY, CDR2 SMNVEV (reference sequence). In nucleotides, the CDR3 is TGTGCCAGCAGCACAGGGGGACGAAATGGCTACACCTTC. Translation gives CASSTGGRNGYTF.

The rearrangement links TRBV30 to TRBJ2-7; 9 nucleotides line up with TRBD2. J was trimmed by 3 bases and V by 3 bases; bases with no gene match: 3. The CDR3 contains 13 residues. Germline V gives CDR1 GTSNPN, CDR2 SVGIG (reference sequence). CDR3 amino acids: CAWRGSGSYEQYF. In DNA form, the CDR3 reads TGTGCCTGGAGAGGTAGCGGGAGCTACGAGCAGTACTTC. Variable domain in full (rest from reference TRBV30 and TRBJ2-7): SQTIHQWPATLVQPVGSPLSLECTVEGTSNPNLYWYRQAAGRGLQLLFYSVGIGQISSEVPQNLSASRPQDRQFILSSKKLLLSDSGFYLCAWRGSGSYEQYFGPGTRLTVT.

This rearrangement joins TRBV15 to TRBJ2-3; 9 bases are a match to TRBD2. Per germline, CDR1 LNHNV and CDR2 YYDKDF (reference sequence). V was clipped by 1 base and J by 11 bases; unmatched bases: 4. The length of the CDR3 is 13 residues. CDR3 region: CATSRGGSGRQYF. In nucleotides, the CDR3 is TGTGCCACCAGCAGAGGTGGTAGCGGGAGGCAGTATTTT.

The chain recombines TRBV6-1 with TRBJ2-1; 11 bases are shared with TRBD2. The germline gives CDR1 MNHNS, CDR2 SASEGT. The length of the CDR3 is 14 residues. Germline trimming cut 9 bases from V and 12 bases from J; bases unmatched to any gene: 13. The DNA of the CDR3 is TGTGCCAGTGCTCCGGTAGCGGGGGGGCAGGGGCAGTTCTTC. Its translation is CASAPVAGGQGQFF.

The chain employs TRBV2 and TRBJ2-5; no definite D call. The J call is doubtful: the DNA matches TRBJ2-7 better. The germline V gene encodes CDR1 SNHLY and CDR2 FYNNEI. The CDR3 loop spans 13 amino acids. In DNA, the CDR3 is TGTGCCAGCAGTGAACACCCTTCCTACGAGCAGTACTTC. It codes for CASSEHPSYEQYF.

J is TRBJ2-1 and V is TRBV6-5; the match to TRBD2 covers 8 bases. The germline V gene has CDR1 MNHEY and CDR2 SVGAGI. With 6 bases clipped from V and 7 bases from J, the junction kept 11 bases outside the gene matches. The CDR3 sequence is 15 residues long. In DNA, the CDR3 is TGTGCCAGCAGCTACGGGGGGGGCTTGGGGAATGAGCAGTTCTTC. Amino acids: CASSYGGGLGNEQFF.

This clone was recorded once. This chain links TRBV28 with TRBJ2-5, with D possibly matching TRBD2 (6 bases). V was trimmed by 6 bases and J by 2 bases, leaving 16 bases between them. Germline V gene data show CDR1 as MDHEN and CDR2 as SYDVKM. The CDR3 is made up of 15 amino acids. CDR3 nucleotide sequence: TGTGCCAGCAGCCGGCCGGGGGACCTTCAAGAGACCCAGTACTTC. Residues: CASSRPGDLQETQYF. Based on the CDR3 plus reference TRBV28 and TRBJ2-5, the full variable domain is DVKVTQSSRYLVKRTGEKVFLECVQDMDHENMFWYRQDPGLGLRLIYFSYDVKMKEKGDIPEGYSVSREKKERFSLILESASTNQTSMYLCASSRPGDLQETQYFGPGTRLLVL.

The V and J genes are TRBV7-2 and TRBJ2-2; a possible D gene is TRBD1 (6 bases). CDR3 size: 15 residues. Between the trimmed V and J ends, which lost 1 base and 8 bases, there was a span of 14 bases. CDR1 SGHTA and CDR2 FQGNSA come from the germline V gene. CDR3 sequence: CASSLEGVPGGELFF. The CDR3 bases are TGTGCCAGCAGCTTAGAGGGGGTTCCAGGGGGGGAGCTGTTTTTT.

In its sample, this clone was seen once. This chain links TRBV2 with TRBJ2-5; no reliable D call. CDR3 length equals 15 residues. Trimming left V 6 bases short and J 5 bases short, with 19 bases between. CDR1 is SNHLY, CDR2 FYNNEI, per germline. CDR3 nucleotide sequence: TGTGCCAGCAGGAGGTCTACCACAACTTTGGAGACCCAGTACTTC. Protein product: CASRRSTTTLETQYF.

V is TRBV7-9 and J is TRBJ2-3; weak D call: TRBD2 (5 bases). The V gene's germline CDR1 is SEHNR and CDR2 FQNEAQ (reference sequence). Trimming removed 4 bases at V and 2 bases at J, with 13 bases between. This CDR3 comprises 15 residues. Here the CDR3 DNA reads TGTGCCAGCAGCTCGGTGGGAGTGGACACAGATACGCAGTATTTT. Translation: CASSSVGVDTDTQYF.

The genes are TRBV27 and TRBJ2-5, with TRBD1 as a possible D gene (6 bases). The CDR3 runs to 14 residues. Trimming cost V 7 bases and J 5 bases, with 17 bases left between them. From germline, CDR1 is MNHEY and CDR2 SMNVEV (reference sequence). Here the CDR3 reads CASKVQGPAETQYF. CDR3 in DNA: TGTGCCAGCAAGGTTCAGGGGCCCGCGGAGACCCAGTACTTC.

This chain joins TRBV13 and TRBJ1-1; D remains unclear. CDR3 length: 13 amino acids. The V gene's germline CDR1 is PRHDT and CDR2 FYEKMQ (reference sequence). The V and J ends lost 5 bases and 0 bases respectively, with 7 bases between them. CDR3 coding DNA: TGTGCCAGCAGCCTACAGCTGAACACTGAAGCTTTCTTT. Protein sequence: CASSLQLNTEAFF.

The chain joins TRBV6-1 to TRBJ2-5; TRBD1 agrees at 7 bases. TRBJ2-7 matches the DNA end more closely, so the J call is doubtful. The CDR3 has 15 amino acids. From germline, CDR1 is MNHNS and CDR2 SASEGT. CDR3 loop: CASSEGRWDRYEQYF. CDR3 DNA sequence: TGTGCCAGCAGTGAAGGTCGATGGGACAGATACGAGCAGTACTTC.

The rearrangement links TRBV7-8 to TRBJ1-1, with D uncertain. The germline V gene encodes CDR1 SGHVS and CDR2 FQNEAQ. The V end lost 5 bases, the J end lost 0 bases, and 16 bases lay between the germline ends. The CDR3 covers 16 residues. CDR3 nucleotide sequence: TGTGCCAGCAGCCAGCTTTTAAACTACTTGAACACTGAAGCTTTCTTT. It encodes CASSQLLNYLNTEAFF.

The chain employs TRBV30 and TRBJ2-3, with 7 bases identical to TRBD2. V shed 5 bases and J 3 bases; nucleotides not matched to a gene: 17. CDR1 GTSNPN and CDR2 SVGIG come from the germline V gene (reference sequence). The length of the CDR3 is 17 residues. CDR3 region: CAWGEGVGAGKTDTQYF. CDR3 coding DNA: TGTGCCTGGGGGGAAGGAGTTGGAGCGGGAAAGACAGATACGCAGTATTTT. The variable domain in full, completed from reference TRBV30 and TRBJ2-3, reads SQTIHQWPATLVQPVGSPLSLECTVEGTSNPNLYWYRQAAGRGLQLLFYSVGIGQISSEVPQNLSASRPQDRQFILSSKKLLLSDSGFYLCAWGEGVGAGKTDTQYFGPGTRLTVL.

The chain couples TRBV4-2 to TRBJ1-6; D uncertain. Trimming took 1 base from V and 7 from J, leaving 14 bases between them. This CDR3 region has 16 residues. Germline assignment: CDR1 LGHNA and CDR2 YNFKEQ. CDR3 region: CASSQGPARENSPLHF. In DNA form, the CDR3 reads TGTGCCAGCAGCCAAGGGCCGGCAAGGGAGAATTCACCCCTCCACTTT.

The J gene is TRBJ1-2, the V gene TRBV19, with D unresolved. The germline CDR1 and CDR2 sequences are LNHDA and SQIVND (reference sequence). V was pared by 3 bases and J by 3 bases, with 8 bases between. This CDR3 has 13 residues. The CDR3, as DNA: TGTGCCAGTAGTATCGACACGTACTATGGCTACACCTTC. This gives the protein CASSIDTYYGYTF.

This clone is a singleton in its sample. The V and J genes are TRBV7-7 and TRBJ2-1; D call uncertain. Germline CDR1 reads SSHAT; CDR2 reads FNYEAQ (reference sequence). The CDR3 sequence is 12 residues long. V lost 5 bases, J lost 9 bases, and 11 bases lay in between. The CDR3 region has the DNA TGTGCCAGCAGCATTGCGTCGGGTGAGCAGTTCTTC. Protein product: CASSIASGEQFF.